This T cell receptor (beta chain) comes out of a study of shared clonotypes between healthy human individuals. TCRdb's copy holds only in-frame clones and misses some; the assay was immunoSEQ multiplex PCR. The profile covers roughly 500,000 clones, with 90% to 96% appearing a single time and about 0.068% taken by the ten largest. The study's findings and limits: Donor clonotype sharing was expected to depend on sequencing depth.

About this clone itself: Its antigen is unknown.

The donors were adults (healthy and HIV-negative) with no recent acute infections or vaccinations. The donor cohort consisted entirely of Caucasian adults residing in Nashville, Tennessee. Sequencing input: naive CD4+ T cells sorted from blood. Specified subset: CD45RA+ positively selected. The receptor's source is a woman under 40 in good health.

The CDR3: CASSPKLPSTDTQYF. CDR3 bases: TGTGCCAGCTCACCTAAACTGCCTAGCACAGATACGCAGTATTTT. The chain links TRBV18 to TRBJ2-3, with D unclear. This CDR3 region has 15 residues. Germline loops: CDR1 KGHSH, CDR2 LQKENI. The V gene lost 3 bases and the J gene lost 0 bases, with 10 bases spanning the gap.